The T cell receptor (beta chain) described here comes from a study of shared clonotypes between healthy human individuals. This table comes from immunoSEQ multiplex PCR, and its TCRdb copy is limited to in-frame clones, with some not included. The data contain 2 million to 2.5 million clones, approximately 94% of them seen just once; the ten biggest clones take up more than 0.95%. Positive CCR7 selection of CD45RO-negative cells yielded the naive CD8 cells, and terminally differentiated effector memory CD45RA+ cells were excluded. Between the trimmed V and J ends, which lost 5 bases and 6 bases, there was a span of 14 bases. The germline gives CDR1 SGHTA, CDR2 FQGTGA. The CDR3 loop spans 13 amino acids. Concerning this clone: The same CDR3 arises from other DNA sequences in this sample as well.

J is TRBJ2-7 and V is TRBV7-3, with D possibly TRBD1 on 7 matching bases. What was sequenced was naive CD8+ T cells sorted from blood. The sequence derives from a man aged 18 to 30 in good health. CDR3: CASSPGQGGEQYF. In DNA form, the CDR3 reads TGTGCCAGCAGCCCCGGCCAGGGGGGCGAGCAGTACTTC.